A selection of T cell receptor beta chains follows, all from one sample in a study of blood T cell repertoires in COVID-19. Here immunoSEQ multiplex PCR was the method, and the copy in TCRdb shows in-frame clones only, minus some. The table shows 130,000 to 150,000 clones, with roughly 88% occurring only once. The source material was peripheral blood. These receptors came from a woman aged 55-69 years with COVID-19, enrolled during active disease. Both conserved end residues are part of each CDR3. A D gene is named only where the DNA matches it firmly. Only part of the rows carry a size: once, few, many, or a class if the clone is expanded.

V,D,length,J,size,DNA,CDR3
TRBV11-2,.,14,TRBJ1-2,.,TGTGCCAGCAGCTTCCCCGACATTTTGAATGGCTACACCTTC,CASSFPDILNGYTF
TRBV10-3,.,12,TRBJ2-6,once,TGTGCCACCTTCCAGGGGGCCAACGTCCTGACTTTC,CATFQGANVLTF
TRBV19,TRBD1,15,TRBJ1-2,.,TGTGCCAGTAGTATAAGAGGACAGGGATGGTATGGCTACACCTTC,CASSIRGQGWYGYTF
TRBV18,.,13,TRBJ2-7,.,TGTGCCAGCTCACCAGAGCAGGAATACGAGCAGTACTTC,CASSPEQEYEQYF
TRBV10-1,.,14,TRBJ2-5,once,TGCGCCAGCAGTGAGTTCCAGGGAGGAGAGACCCAGTACTTC,CASSEFQGGETQYF
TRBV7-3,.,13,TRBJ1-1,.,TGTGCCAGCAGCTCACAGCCGAACACTGAAGCTTTCTTT,CASSSQPNTEAFF
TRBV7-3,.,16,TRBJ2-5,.,TGTGCCAGCAGCTTAAGCTGGTGGGGGGTGGTAGGCACCCAGTACTTC,CASSLSWWGVVGTQYF
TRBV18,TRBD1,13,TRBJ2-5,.,TGTGCCAGCGCCGGGACAGGGAGAGAGACCCAGTACTTC,CASAGTGRETQYF
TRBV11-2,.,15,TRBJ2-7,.,TGTGCCAGCAGCTTGGGGCTCTCGGTGATCTACGAGCAGTACTTC,CASSLGLSVIYEQYF
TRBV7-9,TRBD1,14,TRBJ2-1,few,TGTGCCAGCAGCTTAGGCGACAGGGGAAGTGAGCAGTTCTTC,CASSLGDRGSEQFF
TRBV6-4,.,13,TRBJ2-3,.,TGTGCCAGCAGTGGCGGGGACACAGATACGCAGTATTTT,CASSGGDTDTQYF
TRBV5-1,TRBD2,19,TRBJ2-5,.,TGCGCCAGCAGCTTGGGTCTTGCAGCGGGGGAACTAACGCAGGAGACCCAGTACTTC,CASSLGLAAGELTQETQYF
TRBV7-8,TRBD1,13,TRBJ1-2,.,TGTGCCAGCAGCACAGGGGCCAGCGCTGGCTACACCTTC,CASSTGASAGYTF
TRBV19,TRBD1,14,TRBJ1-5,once,TGTGCCAGTAGATCCACAGGGGGCAACCAGCCCCAGCATTTT,CASRSTGGNQPQHF
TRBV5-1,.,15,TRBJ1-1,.,TGCGCCAGCAGCTTCGTCGGGGATGAGGGCACTGAAGCTTTCTTT,CASSFVGDEGTEAFF
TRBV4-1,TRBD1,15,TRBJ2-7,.,TGCGCCAGCAGCCAAGACAGGGGGTACTACTACGAGCAGTACTTC,CASSQDRGYYYEQYF
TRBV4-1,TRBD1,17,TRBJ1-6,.,TGCGCCAGCAGCCAAGTGACAGGGGCTGGGTTGAATTCACCCCTCCACTTT,CASSQVTGAGLNSPLHF
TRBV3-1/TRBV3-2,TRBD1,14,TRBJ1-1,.,TGTGCCAGCAGGCGACAGGGGGCAGATACTGAAGCTTTCTTT,CASRRQGADTEAFF
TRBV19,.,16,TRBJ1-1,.,TGTGCCAGTAGTCTAACAGGGCTCAGGGTGAACGGTGAAGCTTTCTTT,CASSLTGLRVNGEAFF
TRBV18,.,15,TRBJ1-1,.,TGTGCCAGCTCAATATCGACTCAGGGAAACACTGAAGCTTTCTTT,CASSISTQGNTEAFF
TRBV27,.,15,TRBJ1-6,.,TGTGCCAGCAGTTTCGTGGACGGGAGGTATTCACCCCTCCACTTT,CASSFVDGRYSPLHF
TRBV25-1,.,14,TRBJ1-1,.,TGTGCCAGCAGTGAGGCCTTTCTGAACACTGAAGCTTTCTTT,CASSEAFLNTEAFF
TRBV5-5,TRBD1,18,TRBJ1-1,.,TGTGCCAGCAGCTTGCACTTGACAGGGGGCGCCCGGGACACTGAAGCTTTCTTT,CASSLHLTGGARDTEAFF
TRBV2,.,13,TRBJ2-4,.,TGTGCCAGCAATATTATAGCCAAAAACATTCAGTACTTC,CASNIIAKNIQYF
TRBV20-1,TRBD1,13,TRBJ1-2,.,TGCAGTGCTAGTCAAGCAGGGGGCTATGGCTACACCTTC,CSASQAGGYGYTF
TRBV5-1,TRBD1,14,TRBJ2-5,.,TGCGCCAGCAACTCCGGGACAGGCCAAGAGACCCAGTACTTC,CASNSGTGQETQYF
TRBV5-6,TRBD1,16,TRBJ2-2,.,TGTGCCAGCAGCTTGGTCGGACAGGGGTACACCGGGGAGCTGTTTTTT,CASSLVGQGYTGELFF
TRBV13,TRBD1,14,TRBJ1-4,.,TGTGCCAGCAGCTTCCGGGACAGGGATGAAAAACTGTTTTTT,CASSFRDRDEKLFF
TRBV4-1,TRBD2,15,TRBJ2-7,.,TGCGCCAGCAGCCAAGATTTTGGCGGGGGGGACGAGCAGTACTTC,CASSQDFGGGDEQYF
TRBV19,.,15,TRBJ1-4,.,TGTGCCAGTAGTCCCCAAGCGGCGACCGGGGAAAAACTGTTTTTT,CASSPQAATGEKLFF
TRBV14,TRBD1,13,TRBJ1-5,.,TGTGCCAGCAGTCGGACAGGTAATCAGCCCCAGCATTTT,CASSRTGNQPQHF
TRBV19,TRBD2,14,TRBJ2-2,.,TGTGCCAGTAAAGGTAGCGGGGGGTCCGGGGAGCTGTTTTTT,CASKGSGGSGELFF
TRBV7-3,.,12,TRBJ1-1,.,TGTGCCAGCAGCTTAACATCGTCTGAAGCTTTCTTT,CASSLTSSEAFF
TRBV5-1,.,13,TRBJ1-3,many,TGCGCCAGCAGCCGTTCGTCTGGAAACACCATATATTTT,CASSRSSGNTIYF
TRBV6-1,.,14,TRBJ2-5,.,TGTGCCAGCAGTGAACCGCTAAGGGGAGAGACCCAGTACTTC,CASSEPLRGETQYF
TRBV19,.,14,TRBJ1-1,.,TGTGCCAGTAGTGTCGACAGGACGAACACTGAAGCTTTCTTT,CASSVDRTNTEAFF
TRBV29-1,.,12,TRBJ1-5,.,TGCAGCGTTGAAGGGGCGCGTCAGCCCCAGCATTTT,CSVEGARQPQHF
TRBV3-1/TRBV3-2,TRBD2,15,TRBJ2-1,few,TGTGCCAGCACCCCCTCTAGCGGGGGGAACAATGAGCAGTTCTTC,CASTPSSGGNNEQFF
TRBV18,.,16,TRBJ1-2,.,TGTGCCAGCTCATCATCGACAGAGTCCCCTAACTATGGCTACACCTTC,CASSSSTESPNYGYTF
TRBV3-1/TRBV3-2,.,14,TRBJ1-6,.,TGTGCCAGCAGCCCCGAAGCTGGGGGGTCACCCCTCCACTTT,CASSPEAGGSPLHF
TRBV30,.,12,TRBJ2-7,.,TGTGCCTGGAGTCCTGGGGGGTACGAGCAGTACTTC,CAWSPGGYEQYF
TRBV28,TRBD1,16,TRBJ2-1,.,TGTGCCAGCAGGGGGGGACAGGGTAGGTCCTACAATGAGCAGTTCTTC,CASRGGQGRSYNEQFF
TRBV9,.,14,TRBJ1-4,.,TGTGCCAGCAGCGTGACAGCAACTAATGAAAAACTGTTTTTT,CASSVTATNEKLFF
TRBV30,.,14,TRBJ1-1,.,TGTGCCTGGAGTGCACCAACAGGGAACACTGAAGCTTTCTTT,CAWSAPTGNTEAFF
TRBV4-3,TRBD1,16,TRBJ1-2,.,TGCGCCAGCAGCCAAGACCCTTCAGGGGGCTATGTAGGCTACACCTTC,CASSQDPSGGYVGYTF
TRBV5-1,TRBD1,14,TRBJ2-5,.,TGCGCCAGCAGCCCGGACAGGGGGCTGGAGACCCAGTACTTC,CASSPDRGLETQYF
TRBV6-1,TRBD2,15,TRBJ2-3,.,TGTGCCAGCAGTGCAAGCGGGGCGAGCACAGATACGCAGTATTTT,CASSASGASTDTQYF
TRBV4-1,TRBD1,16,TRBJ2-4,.,TGCGCCAGCAGCCGGCGGGGACAGGGAAGAGAAAACATTCAGTACTTC,CASSRRGQGRENIQYF
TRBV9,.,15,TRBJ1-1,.,TGTGCCAGCAGCCCACAGACCTACATGAACACTGAAGCTTTCTTT,CASSPQTYMNTEAFF
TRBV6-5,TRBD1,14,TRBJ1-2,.,TGTGCCAGCAGTTACTCGTACAGGGGAGAGGGCTACACCTTC,CASSYSYRGEGYTF
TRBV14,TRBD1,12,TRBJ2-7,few,TGTGCCACCCGAGGACAGGGGAACGAGCAGTACTTC,CATRGQGNEQYF
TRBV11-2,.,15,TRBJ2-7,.,TGTGCCAGCAGCTCCCCTAGAGGAAGTTCCTACGAGCAGTACTTC,CASSSPRGSSYEQYF
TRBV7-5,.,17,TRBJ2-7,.,TGTGCCAGAAGCTTATTGTTTAAGGGGGTCTATTCCTACGAGCAGTACTTC,CARSLLFKGVYSYEQYF
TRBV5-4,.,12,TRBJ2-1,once,TGTGCCAGCACCCTCGGGTCGAATGAGCAGTTCTTC,CASTLGSNEQFF